Below, 10 T cell receptor beta chains from the same sample are listed, as sequenced in a study of blood T cell repertoires in COVID-19. This table comes from immunoSEQ multiplex PCR, and its TCRdb copy is limited to in-frame clones, with some not included. The sample carries approximately 450,000 clones, 87% recorded once. The sample comprised PBMCs or T cells enriched from blood (not recorded which). These TCRs come from a woman aged 18-29 years with acute COVID-19.

This rearrangement joins TRBV7-9 to TRBJ1-5; D not resolved. The CDR3 has 14 amino acids. V gave up 8 bases and J gave up 4 bases, with 15 bases separating them. Per germline, CDR1 SEHNR and CDR2 FQNEAQ (reference sequence). The CDR3: CASAAAVDNQPQHF. The CDR3 nucleotides are TGTGCCAGCGCTGCGGCAGTCGATAATCAGCCCCAGCATTTT.

J is TRBJ1-6 and V is TRBV7-2, with 8 bases aligning to TRBD1. The CDR3 is 14 residues long. CDR1 SGHTA and CDR2 FQGNSA come from the germline V gene. The ends lost 0 bases at V and 14 bases at J; junction bases unmatched: 6. The CDR3 loop is CASSLAQGQGTLHF. Written as DNA, the CDR3 is TGTGCCAGCAGCTTAGCGCAAGGACAGGGCACCCTCCACTTT.

This rearrangement joins TRBV30 to TRBJ1-2, with D possibly being TRBD1 (5 bases). Germline CDR1 and CDR2: GTSNPN and SVGIG (reference sequence). The CDR3 is 13 residues long. V was cut by 3 bases and J by 5 bases, with 13 bases left in between. The CDR3, as DNA: TGTGCCTGGAGCCCAGGGTCCAGGTATGGCTACACCTTC. Translated: CAWSPGSRYGYTF.

V gene TRBV6-5 combines with J gene TRBJ1-5; D is unresolved. Trimming removed 7 bases at V and 8 bases at J, with 18 bases between. Germline lookup yields CDR1 MNHEY and CDR2 SVGAGI. This CDR3 has 14 amino acids. The CDR3 reads CASTFANQLEPQHF. The CDR3, as DNA: TGTGCCAGCACTTTCGCTAATCAATTGGAGCCCCAGCATTTT.

The chain combines TRBV2 with TRBJ1-5, with 7 bases matching TRBD1. CDR3 length: 15 amino acids. In germline, CDR1 is SNHLY, CDR2 FYNNEI. V shed 7 bases, J shed 3 bases, and the junction held 9 bases outside the gene matches. The CDR3 loop is CASTDRGQPNQPQHF. The CDR3 region has the DNA TGTGCCAGCACCGATCGGGGACAGCCCAATCAGCCCCAGCATTTT.

This rearrangement joins TRBV3-1 (or the pseudogene TRBV3-2) to TRBJ2-2, with D tentatively TRBD1 (7 bases). Trimming cost V 3 bases and J 5 bases, with 13 bases left between them. Germline values: CDR1 LGHDT, CDR2 YNNKEL (reference sequence). CDR3 length: 15 residues. In DNA form, the CDR3 reads TGTGCCAGCAGCCAGGAGGGGGCAGGGACCGGGGAGCTGTTTTTT. This translates into CASSQEGAGTGELFF.

The rearrangement uses TRBV10-3 and TRBJ2-5, with 10 positions matching TRBD2. V shed 4 bases, J shed 5 bases, and the junction held 7 bases outside the gene matches. CDR3 size: 15 residues. Germline V gene lookup returns CDR1 ENHRY and CDR2 SYGVKD. DNA for the CDR3: TGTGCCATCAGTGTTGTAGCGGGAGGCGTGGAGACCCAGTACTTC. Residues: CAISVVAGGVETQYF.

The chain employs TRBV7-2 and TRBJ1-2; 8 positions agree with TRBD1. Trimming cost V 5 bases and J 6 bases; bases outside gene matches: 14. The CDR3 sequence is 16 residues long. Germline CDR1 SGHTA, CDR2 FQGNSA. CDR3 in DNA: TGTGCCAGCAGCACTTATCGACCCGGACAGGGCGATGGCTACACCTTC. Protein sequence: CASSTYRPGQGDGYTF.

V gene TRBV2 combines with J gene TRBJ2-3, with TRBD2 identical over 8 bases. The junction had 6 bases not matched to a gene; V was cut back by 3 bases and J by 4 bases. Germline V gives CDR1 SNHLY, CDR2 FYNNEI. The CDR3 is 15 amino acids. CDR3 in amino acids: CASSDGSGNADTQYF. The CDR3 bases are TGTGCCAGCAGTGATGGTAGCGGGAATGCAGATACGCAGTATTTT.

J is TRBJ1-1 and V is TRBV23-1; D gene uncertain. TRBV23-1 is recorded as an ORF, its role being uncertain. Trimming shortened V by 9 bases and J by 3 bases, and 11 bases separated the two germline ends. CDR3 length equals 12 residues. The CDR3 bases are TGCGCCAGTCCAGTCGTTGACACTGAAGCTTTCTTT. Its translation is CASPVVDTEAFF.